A single sample gave rise to the 13 T cell receptor beta chains below, sequenced in a study of cytomegalovirus exposure and HLA in healthy donors. The method was immunoSEQ multiplex PCR; TCRdb's version includes in-frame clones alone and lacks a portion of them. Here the sample spans over 200,000 clones, approximately 86% being singletons. The sequencing input was PBMCs. All receptors derive from a woman aged 18-35 years in good health and CMV-seronegative.

The chain uses TRBV7-9 and TRBJ2-1; 11 positions agree with TRBD2. With 2 bases clipped from V and 7 bases from J, the junction kept 7 bases outside the gene matches. The CDR3 has 16 residues. CDR1 is SEHNR, CDR2 FQNEAQ, per germline (reference sequence). CDR3 sequence reads: CASSLLTSGSGNEQFF. Written as DNA, the CDR3 is TGTGCCAGCAGCTTACTCACTAGCGGGAGCGGGAATGAGCAGTTCTTC.

The rearrangement uses TRBV9 and TRBJ2-7; 8 nucleotides match TRBD1. The CDR3 sequence is 15 residues long. CDR1 is SGDLS, CDR2 YYNGEE, per germline. V was clipped by 3 bases and J by 0 bases; unmatched bases: 5. The CDR3, as DNA: TGTGCCAGCAGCGCCTCGACAGGGGCCTCCTACGAGCAGTACTTC. Amino acid sequence: CASSASTGASYEQYF. Full variable domain (rest looked up from reference TRBV9 and TRBJ2-7): DSGVTQTPKHLITATGQRVTLRCSPRSGDLSVYWYQQSLDQGLQFLIQYYNGEERAKGNILERFSAQQFPDLHSELNLSSLELGDSALYFCASSASTGASYEQYFGPGTRLTVT.

The chain uses TRBV5-1 and TRBJ2-2; a possible D gene is TRBD1 (5 bases). Trimming removed 3 bases from V and 6 bases from J, with 15 bases in between. The CDR3 covers 15 residues. The germline CDR1 and CDR2 sequences are SGHRS and YFSETQ. The CDR3 region is CASSSSGKVPGELFF. CDR3 coding DNA: TGCGCCAGCAGCTCCTCAGGGAAGGTGCCCGGGGAGCTGTTTTTT.

Here the CDR3 DNA reads TGTGCCAGCAGTTTAGCGGGAGCAGGAAACTACGAGCAGTACTTC. This sequence encodes CASSLAGAGNYEQYF. The chain uses TRBV27 and TRBJ2-7; TRBD2 matches at 7 bases. CDR3 length: 15 residues. After removal of 2 bases from V and 3 bases from J, the junction contained 7 bases not matched to a gene. Per the germline V gene, CDR1 is MNHEY and CDR2 is SMNVEV (reference sequence).

The gene calls are TRBV6-6 and TRBJ2-3; maybe TRBD2 (6 bases). V gave up 11 bases and J gave up 4 bases, with 25 bases separating them. This CDR3 has 16 amino acids. Per the germline V gene, CDR1 is MNHNY and CDR2 is SVGAGI (reference sequence). The CDR3 here is CASGGGGTALADTQYF. The CDR3 DNA follows: TGTGCCTCCGGGGGAGGCGGGACTGCGTTGGCAGATACGCAGTATTTT.

This chain connects TRBV29-1 to TRBJ2-3; 8 bases are a match to TRBD1. The CDR3 contains 15 residues. Looked up from germline, CDR1 is SQVTM and CDR2 is ANQGSEA. J lost 0 bases, V lost 6 bases, and 8 bases had no gene match. The CDR3, as DNA: TGCAGCGTCCGGGACAGGATATCTAGCACAGATACGCAGTATTTT. Translated, it gives CSVRDRISSTDTQYF.

The chain carries TRBV30 and TRBJ1-5, with 8 nucleotides matching TRBD1. Germline V gene lookup returns CDR1 GTSNPN and CDR2 SVGIG (reference sequence). This CDR3 spans 14 amino acids. With 2 bases clipped from V and 7 bases from J, the junction kept 7 bases outside the gene matches. In DNA form, the CDR3 reads TGTGCCTGGAGTAGAGGACAGGGTGCCCAGCCCCAGCATTTT. Its protein product is CAWSRGQGAQPQHF.

The chain uses TRBV15 and TRBJ2-2; 8 bases agree with TRBD2. CDR1 LNHNV and CDR2 YYDKDF come from the germline V gene (reference sequence). The V segment lost 0 bases and the J segment 5 bases; nucleotides outside the gene matches: 8. The length of the CDR3 is 17 residues. In DNA form, the CDR3 reads TGTGCCACCAGCAGAGATGGGGGCGGGAGGACGACCGGGGAGCTGTTTTTT. Protein product: CATSRDGGGRTTGELFF.

The genes are TRBV9 and TRBJ2-2, with 7 bases that match TRBD1. The CDR3 runs 19 residues. CDR1 is SGDLS, CDR2 YYNGEE, per germline. J gave up 1 base and V 0 bases, and 12 bases lay outside the gene matches. This CDR3 is CASSVAVPTGTVNTGELFF. DNA of the CDR3: TGTGCCAGCAGCGTAGCGGTCCCTACGGGGACAGTGAACACCGGGGAGCTGTTTTTT.

This chain joins TRBV2 and TRBJ2-1; 9 bases line up with TRBD2. CDR3 length equals 14 residues. Germline lookup yields CDR1 SNHLY and CDR2 FYNNEI. After removal of 6 bases from V and 4 bases from J, the junction contained 4 bases not matched to a gene. The CDR3 region is CASRLAGDYNEQFF. In DNA form, the CDR3 reads TGTGCCAGCAGATTAGCGGGAGATTACAATGAGCAGTTCTTC.

CDR3 protein: CASSSGPLQFAFF. In DNA, the CDR3 is TGTGCCAGCAGTTCTGGCCCGCTTCAGTTTGCTTTCTTT. The J gene is TRBJ1-1, the V gene TRBV6-5, with unresolved D. The germline V gene encodes CDR1 MNHEY and CDR2 SVGAGI. The CDR3 runs 13 residues. V was trimmed by 4 bases and J by 11 bases, leaving 17 bases between them.

The chain links TRBV4-2 to TRBJ2-2, with TRBD2 matching 10 bases. There are 17 residues in the CDR3. The trim removed 0 bases at V and 1 base at J, leaving 2 bases unmatched. Germline values: CDR1 LGHNA, CDR2 YNFKEQ. CDR3 bases: TGTGCCAGCAGCCAAGAGTCTAGCGGGGGGAACACCGGGGAGCTGTTTTTT. Translated, it gives CASSQESSGGNTGELFF.

This chain uses TRBV28 with TRBJ2-7; the D gene is possibly TRBD1 (7 bases). Trimming shortened V by 4 bases and J by 8 bases, and 24 bases separated the two germline ends. Germline V CDR1 and CDR2: MDHEN, SYDVKM. This CDR3 contains 16 residues. DNA of the CDR3: TGTGCCAGCAGTTCCCCCAGAATTGTGCAGGGGGGTAAGCAGTACTTC. Residues: CASSSPRIVQGGKQYF.